This T cell receptor (beta chain) was captured in a study of T cell responses to AZD1222 COVID-19 vaccine (dated by TCRdb to about 2021). The study in broad terms: A total of 240 or so trial participants underwent TCR sequencing, of whom under 220 had received two doses of AZD1222 and around 25 had received two doses of the MenACWY control vaccine. Trial participants were enrolled by age into subgroups of 18-55, 56-69 and 70-plus years, and 148, 28 and 57 TCR-sequenced participants, respectively, were included in these subgroups.

Study-level results and caveats: In the small 56-69-year group, the increase in depth fell short of significance, most likely because of low power. Most participants were white British and females outnumbered males, and the authors suggested that clonal diversity may have been underestimated. CD4 TCRs associated with the vaccine covered the entire spike protein, and the dominant responses were in regions 160-218 and 743-854. Reportedly, almost half of the unique spike-specific TCRs recognized epitopes lying outside the regions that are mutated in the B.1.351 and B.1.1.7 variants. Conclusions about previously exposed vaccinees were limited because only 5 or 6 AZD1222 recipients were SARS-CoV-2 seropositive at baseline. Because no day 14 peak-response samples were available, the repertoires could be characterized only after the peak T cell response. A significant rise in spike-specific TCR breadth and depth was observed after two AZD1222 doses relative to day 0 and relative to MenACWY recipients.

On this clone itself: What this receptor recognizes is not known. The record has no base qualities; no much larger clone is one base away.

In the paper's terms, the time point label means: about 28 days (+/-7) after the second vaccine dose. AZD1222 recipients given second doses at about 4 weeks or at about 12 weeks were pooled, since spike-specific TCR depth and breadth were not found to differ between the two schedules. The vaccinee samples were drawn from two UK trials, COV001 and COV002, one of which was a single-blind randomized controlled phase 2/3 trial testing AZD1222 (ChAdOx1 nCoV-19) in healthy adults. For TCRbeta chain sequencing, PBMC samples from trial participants were taken at day 0 and at day 28 after the second dose. The CDR3 regions of human TCRbeta chains were subjected to immunosequencing. The original pipeline was this. TCRs in the repertoires were compared against a reference library of SARS-CoV-2-specific TCRs that had been generated with the MIRA antigen-specificity platform. Breadth meant the fraction of unique TCRs that were SARS-CoV-2-associated, whereas depth meant the fraction of total T cells that were SARS-CoV-2-associated. Using the MIRA data, each spike-specific TCR was assigned both to the spike region to which the TCR was reactive and to a CD4 or CD8 class. Log10-transformed breadth and depth values were compared by one-way ANOVA with Sidak's multiple comparisons tests. TCRdb took this table from immuneACCESS and kept in-frame rearrangements with V and J called. Such tables lack part of the clones; where checked against another copy, unresolved V genes explain under half of the gap, and the rest is unexplained. V and J calls and clone size are as listed in that table; D and trimming were resolved from the DNA. The sample records roughly 130,000 clones, approximately 90% of which are singletons. Jointly, the top ten make up over 4% of the sample.

The CDR3 contains 14 residues, cysteine and phenylalanine counted. The DNA shown is the 42-base CDR3, in frame from base 1. The germline V gene gives CDR1 as SGHTA and CDR2 as FQGTGA. The trim is 2 bases for V and 2 bases for J, with a gap of 8 bases between the germline ends. Sample: peripheral blood, taken 28 days after the second AZD1222 dose. This sequence was found in an adult who received the AZD1222 COVID-19 vaccine. Recombination joined TRBV7-3 with TRBJ2-3, with the D gene not confidently named. The CDR3 protein is CASSLGRTTDTQYF. The DNA sequence follows: TGTGCCAGCAGCTTAGGTAGGACCACAGATACGCAGTATTTT. Where the CDR3 stops, the reference TRBV7-3 and TRBJ2-3 genes take over; the full variable domain is GAGVSQTPSNKVTEKGKYVELRCDPISGHTALYWYRQSLGQGPEFLIYFQGTGAADDSGLPNDRFFAVRPEGSVSTLKIQRTERGDSAVYLCASSLGRTTDTQYFGPGTRLTVL.